This T cell receptor (beta chain) was captured in a study of blood T cell repertoires in COVID-19. This table comes from immunoSEQ multiplex PCR, and its TCRdb copy is limited to in-frame clones, with some not included. Found here are about 120,000 clones, about nine tenths of them singletons; the top ten hold less than 9.5%. Sequenced sample: peripheral blood. The receptor was isolated from a human donor in a cohort sampled during active COVID-19.

The CDR3 region is CATSRDGAGGQYF. The DNA of the CDR3 is TGTGCCACCAGCAGAGATGGCGCAGGGGGGCAGTACTTC. The chain combines TRBV15 with TRBJ2-7, with 7 nucleotides matching TRBD1. The ends lost 0 bases at V and 9 bases at J; junction bases unmatched: 5. Per the germline V gene, CDR1 is LNHNV and CDR2 is YYDKDF (reference sequence). The CDR3 consists of 13 residues.